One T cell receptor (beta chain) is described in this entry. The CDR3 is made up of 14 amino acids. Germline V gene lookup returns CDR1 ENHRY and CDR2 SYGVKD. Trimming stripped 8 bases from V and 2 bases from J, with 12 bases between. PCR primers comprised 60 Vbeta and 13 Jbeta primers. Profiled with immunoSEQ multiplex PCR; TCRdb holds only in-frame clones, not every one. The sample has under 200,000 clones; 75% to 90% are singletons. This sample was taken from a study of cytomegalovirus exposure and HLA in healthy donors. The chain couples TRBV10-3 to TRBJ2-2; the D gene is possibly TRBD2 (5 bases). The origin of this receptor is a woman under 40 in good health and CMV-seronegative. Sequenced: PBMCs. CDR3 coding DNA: TGTGCCATCTCCGGCGGGTCAAACACCGGGGAGCTGTTTTTT. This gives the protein CAISGGSNTGELFF.